Following are 7 T cell receptor beta chains from one sample sequenced in a study of technical replicates of blood from a handful of donors. Data came from immunoSEQ multiplex PCR; TCRdb stores just in-frame clones and leaves some out. The sample has about 70,000 clones; roughly 96% are singletons. The sequenced sample was T cells isolated from PBMCs. Every receptor here comes from a human donor in good health.

This clone was counted only a few times. The chain recombines TRBV7-2 with TRBJ1-6, with D unresolved. The CDR3 has 12 amino acids. Between the trimmed V and J ends, which lost 5 bases and 4 bases, there was a span of 3 bases. Germline CDR1 is SGHTA and CDR2 is FQGNSA. The CDR3 sequence is CASSRYNSPLHF. The CDR3 nucleotides are TGTGCCAGCAGCCGTTATAATTCACCCCTCCACTTT.

The chain uses TRBV5-6 and TRBJ1-1; possibly TRBD1 for D (6 bases). CDR1 SGHDT and CDR2 YYEEEE come from the germline V gene. The CDR3 has 18 residues. Trimming removed 4 bases at V and 0 bases at J, with 22 bases between. The CDR3 loop reads CASSPVQGTEGMNTEAFF. The DNA for the CDR3 is TGTGCCAGCAGCCCCGTACAGGGCACCGAGGGAATGAACACTGAAGCTTTCTTT.

The chain has TRBV6-1 and TRBJ2-7; D is perhaps TRBD2 (5 bases). The CDR3 loop spans 14 amino acids. V was shortened by 6 bases and J by 2 bases, with 14 bases between the two germline ends. Germline-derived CDR1 and CDR2 are MNHNS and SASEGT. The CDR3 spells CASRRLAQTYEQYF. DNA for the CDR3: TGTGCCAGCAGGCGGCTAGCACAAACCTACGAGCAGTACTTC.

The V and J genes are TRBV4-1 and TRBJ2-1; possible D gene TRBD2, 6 bases. V was pared by 0 bases and J by 0 bases, with 12 bases between. Germline-derived CDR1 and CDR2 are MGHRA and YSYEKL. There are 17 residues in the CDR3. The CDR3 coding sequence is TGCGCCAGCAGCCAAGATAGGGGACTCACCTCCTACAATGAGCAGTTCTTC. It yields the protein CASSQDRGLTSYNEQFF.

The rearrangement links TRBV6-4 to TRBJ2-2, with D possibly being TRBD2 (5 bases). This CDR3 region has 13 residues. Germline CDR1 is MRHNA and CDR2 is SNTAGT. V was pared by 2 bases and J by 8 bases, with 9 bases between. The CDR3 nucleotides are TGTGCCAGCAGTGACAGGGAGCTAGGGGAGCTGTTTTTT. This gives the protein CASSDRELGELFF.

The chain joins TRBV10-1 to TRBJ2-7; 8 positions match TRBD2. The V gene end was trimmed by 2 bases and the J gene end by 3 bases; junction bases not matched to a gene: 6. The CDR3 length is 15 residues. The germline gives CDR1 WNHNN, CDR2 SYGVQD (reference sequence). Here the CDR3 reads CASSERAGGNYEQYF. The DNA for the CDR3 is TGCGCCAGCAGTGAGAGGGCGGGAGGAAACTACGAGCAGTACTTC.

In this sample, this clone turned up once. V and J are TRBV29-1 and TRBJ1-1, with unresolved D. The V gene lost 7 bases and the J gene lost 0 bases, with 9 bases spanning the gap. Germline CDR1 reads SQVTM; CDR2 reads ANQGSEA. The CDR3 has 12 residues. CDR3 region: CSAQRVNTEAFF. CDR3 coding DNA: TGCAGCGCCCAACGGGTGAACACTGAAGCTTTCTTT.